Below, one TCR beta chain is given with its context. In the PCR, 60 Vbeta and 13 Jbeta primers were used. The repertoire was sequenced with immunoSEQ multiplex PCR; TCRdb's copy has only in-frame clones and lacks some. The repertoire holds around 88,000 clones, with around 72% as singletons. The entry originates in a study of cytomegalovirus exposure and HLA in healthy donors. This TCR was sampled from a male donor in good health and CMV-seronegative. Sequencing input: PBMCs.

The CDR3, as DNA: TGTGCCAGCCTGGGGGGGAGCACTGAAGCTTTCTTT. Translating it yields CASLGGSTEAFF. The chain has TRBV6-5 and TRBJ1-1, with a weak D call TRBD1 (5 bases). Germline V gene lookup returns CDR1 MNHEY and CDR2 SVGAGI. Between the trimmed V and J ends, which lost 8 bases and 4 bases, there was a span of 11 bases. This CDR3 contains 12 residues.